The T cell receptor (beta chain) described here comes from a study of blood T cell repertoires in COVID-19. About the research overall: Whether acute or convalescent, the COVID-19 samples came from the United States, Italy and Spain. T cells, B-cell-depleted T cells, or PBMCs provided the cDNA or gDNA that served as material.

Authors' processing steps: Counts of nucleated cells, estimated from reference gene primer amplification, were obtained. Assay: immunoSEQ multiplex PCR; the TCRdb copy retains only in-frame clones and omits some. That table is the source of V, J and clone size, and D and trimming were worked out from the DNA. The sample gives about 48,000 clones, about 89% of which show up once; approximately 15% is in the top ten. Sequenced sample: peripheral blood. This receptor was taken from a human donor in a cohort sampled during active COVID-19.

The CDR3 DNA is TGTGCCAGCAGTTACTACAGGGGGCCGGGGAATGAGCAGTTCTTC. Its translation is CASSYYRGPGNEQFF. The chain has TRBV6-5 and TRBJ2-1; TRBD1 matches at 9 bases. V was clipped by 1 base and J by 7 bases; unmatched bases: 5. The CDR3 extends over 15 amino acids. Germline V lookup: CDR1 MNHEY, CDR2 SVGAGI.